This is a list of T cell receptor beta chains from one sample in a study of identical twins. A single record per CDR3 protein comes from TCRdb applying MiXCR to the 5' RACE reads. Of 350,000 to 450,000 distinct CDR3 sequences listed, 15% to 20% were seen once; the top ten hold about 12%. Material for sequencing was naive T cells sorted from blood. Every receptor here comes from a man in his fifties or sixties in good health. Each CDR3 is given with its conserved first and last residue. A D gene is named only where the DNA matches it firmly. Only some rows state a clone size, as once, few, many or a class for expanded clones.

>TRBJ2-3|TRBV2|NA|TRBD1|17
TGTGCCAGCAGAGTCCCGGGACAGGGGACCTACACAGATACGCAGTATTTT
CASRVPGQGTYTDTQYF
>TRBJ1-6|TRBV9|NA|NA|16
TGTGCCAGCAGCGTAGGGTCCCCTTCCTATAATTCACCCCTCCACTTT
CASSVGSPSYNSPLHF
>TRBJ1-2|TRBV5-6|many|NA|14
TGTGCCAGCAGCTTGTTTTGGACGGAGTATGGCTACACCTTC
CASSLFWTEYGYTF
>TRBJ2-7|TRBV12-3/TRBV12-4|NA|NA|16
TGTGCCAGCAGTTTAGCGATAACAGCCGTTAGGGTCGAGCAGTACTTC
CASSLAITAVRVEQYF
>TRBJ2-1|TRBV7-2|many|TRBD2|16
TGTGCCAGCAGCTTAGTAGCGGGAGGGCCCTGGGATGAGCAGTTCTTC
CASSLVAGGPWDEQFF
>TRBJ2-7|TRBV6-1|NA|NA|14
TGTGCCAGCAGACTAGGACAGACAATTTACGAGCAGTACTTC
CASRLGQTIYEQYF
>TRBJ2-1|TRBV7-6|many|NA|14
TGTGCCAGCAGCTTACAGCGGTCGAGCAATGAGCAGTTCTTC
CASSLQRSSNEQFF
>TRBJ2-1|TRBV7-2|NA|NA|14
TGTGCCAGCAGCTTAATATGGGGGGCGAATGAGCAGTTCTTC
CASSLIWGANEQFF
>TRBJ1-5|TRBV7-9|NA|NA|15
TGTGCCAGCAGCTTTTCCGGACTCCTAAATCAGCCCCAGCATTTT
CASSFSGLLNQPQHF
>TRBJ2-3|TRBV10-3|few|NA|16
TGTGCCATCAGTGACCCAGAGAACAGGGTTACAGATACGCAGTATTTT
CAISDPENRVTDTQYF
>TRBJ2-2|TRBV5-1|few|NA|16
TGCGCCAGCAGCCGAGGCGGGGAATCGAACACCGGGGAGCTGTTTTTT
CASSRGGESNTGELFF
>TRBJ1-1|TRBV25-1|many|TRBD1|13
TGTGCCAGCAGGGGACAGGGGAACACTGAAGCTTTCTTT
CASRGQGNTEAFF
>TRBJ1-4|TRBV20-1|NA|NA|13
TGCAGTGCTAGGGGGACGGGGAATGAAAAACTGTTTTTT
CSARGTGNEKLFF
>TRBJ2-7|TRBV11-2|few|NA|18
TGTGCCAGCAGCTTAAGCTGGTCCGCAGGGAGTAACTCCTACGAGCAGTACTTC
CASSLSWSAGSNSYEQYF
>TRBJ1-6|TRBV12-3/TRBV12-4|few|TRBD1|14
TGTGCCAGCAGTTCTGGACAGGGGACTTCACCCCTCCACTTT
CASSSGQGTSPLHF
>TRBJ2-2|TRBV29-1|NA|TRBD1|14
TGCAGCGTGGGACAGGGAGGGATCACCGGGGAGCTGTTTTTT
CSVGQGGITGELFF
>TRBJ2-7|TRBV6-6|many|NA|13
TGTGCCAGCAGTTACGGGCAGACCTACGAGCAGTACTTC
CASSYGQTYEQYF